This TCR beta chain is drawn from a study of control samples from healthy donors and cancer patients. Libraries were prepared by immunoSEQ multiplex PCR; TCRdb keeps only in-frame clonotypes and omits some of them. The table has fewer than 200,000 clones, around nine tenths seen once. V was cut by 5 bases and J by 1 base, with 21 bases left in between. CDR1 is MGHRA and CDR2 is YSYEKL in the germline V gene. This CDR3 spans 17 amino acids. Sequencing input: blood. This chain joins TRBV4-1 and TRBJ2-7, with TRBD2 as a possible D gene (5 bases). The sequence came from a man aged 25-45 years in good health. CDR3: CASSSHRGSLKSYEQYF. CDR3 nucleotides: TGCGCCAGCAGCTCTCATCGGGGATCCCTCAAATCCTACGAGCAGTACTTC.